What follows describes a single T cell receptor (beta chain). Its matching antigen is unknown. Starting from PBMCs, sorting isolated CD4+ and CD8+ T cells. Germline assignment: CDR1 SQVTM and CDR2 ANQGSEA. The CDR3 covers 13 residues. The ends lost 7 bases at V and 14 bases at J; junction bases unmatched: 19. Extracted RNA was reverse transcribed into cDNA, the sequencing template. Assay: immunoSEQ multiplex PCR; the TCRdb copy retains only in-frame clones and omits some. This sample carries 90,000 to 150,000 clones, less than 80% of them seen once, and the ten largest clones take approximately 2.8%. This sample was included in a study of CD8+ T cells in alopecia areata. Study conclusions and caveats: The study found TCR sharing across patients less clear than in mice, possibly for HLA reasons. Alphabeta T cells residing in normal skin are also sequenced in scalp samples.

The sample was CD4+ T cells sorted from blood. V and J are TRBV29-1 and TRBJ2-5; 7 positions match TRBD1. This TCR was recovered from a human donor in good health. CDR3: CSAADRTAASFYF. Written as DNA, the CDR3 is TGCAGCGCCGCGGACAGGACGGCGGCATCCTTCTACTTC. Full variable domain (rest looked up from reference TRBV29-1 and TRBJ2-5): SAVISQKPSRDICQRGTSLTIQCQVDSQVTMMFWYRQQPGQSLTLIATANQGSEATYESGFVIDKFPISRPNLTFSTLTVSNMSPEDSSIYLCSAADRTAASFYFGPGTRLLVL.